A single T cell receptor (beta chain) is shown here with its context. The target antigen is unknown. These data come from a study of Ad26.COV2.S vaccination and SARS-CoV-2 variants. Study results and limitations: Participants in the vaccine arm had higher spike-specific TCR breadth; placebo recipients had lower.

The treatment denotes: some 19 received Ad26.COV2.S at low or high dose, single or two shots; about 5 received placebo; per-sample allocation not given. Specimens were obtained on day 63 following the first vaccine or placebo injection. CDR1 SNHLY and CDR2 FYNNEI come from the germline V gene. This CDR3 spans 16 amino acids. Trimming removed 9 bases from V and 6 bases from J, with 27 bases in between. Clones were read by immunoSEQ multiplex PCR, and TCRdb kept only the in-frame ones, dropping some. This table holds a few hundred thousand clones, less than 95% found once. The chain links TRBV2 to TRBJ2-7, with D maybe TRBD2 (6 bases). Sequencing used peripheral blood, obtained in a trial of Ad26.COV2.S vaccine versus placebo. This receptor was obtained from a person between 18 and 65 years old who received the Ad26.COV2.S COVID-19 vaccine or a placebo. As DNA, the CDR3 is TGTGCCAGATCTAGTGCGTTGGGCGGGACGTCGGGCGAGCAGTACTTC. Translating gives CARSSALGGTSGEQYF. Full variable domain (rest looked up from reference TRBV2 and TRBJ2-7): EPEVTQTPSHQVTQMGQEVILRCVPISNHLYFYWYRQILGQKVEFLVSFYNNEISEKSEIFDDQFSVERPDGSNFTLKIRSTKLEDSAMYFCARSSALGGTSGEQYFGPGTRLTVT.